This TCR beta chain was sequenced in a study of blood T cell repertoires in COVID-19. CDR3 length equals 16 residues. The V and J ends lost 2 bases and 2 bases, in that order; junction bases with no gene match: 6. CDR1 and CDR2 (germline): GTSNPN, SVGIG (reference sequence). This clone was observed a single time. TCRdb keeps only in-frame clones here, not all; method: immunoSEQ multiplex PCR. Of 65,000 or so clones in the sample, under 80% were seen once. The chain uses TRBV30 and TRBJ1-1; 12 bases align to TRBD1. The clonotype was recovered from a woman aged 55 to 70 who had been exposed to COVID-19. Input material: PBMCs or T cells enriched from blood (not recorded which). Here the CDR3 reads CAWSIGTGGTNTEAFF. The CDR3 bases are TGTGCCTGGAGTATTGGGACAGGGGGCACTAACACTGAAGCTTTCTTT.